This is a list of T cell receptor beta chains from one sample in a study of blood T cell repertoires in COVID-19. Here immunoSEQ multiplex PCR was the method, and the copy in TCRdb shows in-frame clones only, minus some. The sample has approximately 70,000 clones; roughly 82% are singletons. The sequencing input was peripheral blood. These receptors came from a human donor in a cohort sampled during active COVID-19. The CDR3 runs from the conserved cysteine through the conserved F or W. The order of the fields is J gene, V gene, D gene, CDR3 protein, CDR3 DNA. D genes are given only for firm matches.

TRBJ2-7 TRBV7-9 TRBD1 CASSSVPRTGGNEQYF TGTGCCAGCAGCTCTGTGCCCAGGACAGGGGGCAACGAGCAGTACTTC
TRBJ2-7 TRBV25-1 - CASSTRGSYEQYF TGTGCCAGCAGTACTCGAGGCTCCTACGAGCAGTACTTC
TRBJ1-2 TRBV6-5 - CASSYSAGVEYGYTF TGTGCCAGCAGTTACTCGGCAGGGGTGGAGTATGGCTACACCTTC
TRBJ2-1 TRBV2 - CASREGLPFNEQFF TGTGCCAGCAGAGAGGGCCTGCCCTTTAATGAGCAGTTCTTC
TRBJ1-4 TRBV18 - CASSPGGATNEKLFF TGTGCCAGCTCACCAGGAGGAGCAACTAATGAAAAACTGTTTTTT
TRBJ2-5 TRBV2 - CASNPPWELRETQYF TGTGCCAGCAATCCCCCCTGGGAGTTACGCGAGACCCAGTACTTC
TRBJ1-1 TRBV5-4 - CASSRGRTINTEAFF TGTGCCAGCAGCAGAGGCAGAACGATTAACACTGAAGCTTTCTTT
TRBJ2-5 TRBV5-1 TRBD1 CASSLQGSQETQYF TGCGCCAGCAGCTTACAGGGGTCTCAAGAGACCCAGTACTTC
TRBJ2-2 TRBV19 TRBD1 CASYDRENTGELFF TGTGCCAGTTATGACAGGGAGAACACCGGGGAGCTGTTTTTT
TRBJ1-1 TRBV5-1 - CASSRTRGAPEAFF TGCGCCAGCAGCCGAACCCGGGGAGCTCCCGAGGCTTTCTTT
TRBJ2-3 TRBV7-3 TRBD2 CASSLAGGLAGTQYF TGTGCCAGCAGCTTAGCGGGGGGCCTGGCAGGGACGCAGTATTTT
TRBJ2-3 TRBV5-4 TRBD2 CASSFGSGGAGATQYF TGTGCCAGCAGCTTCGGGAGCGGGGGGGCCGGTGCTACGCAGTATTTT
TRBJ1-4 TRBV5-6 - CASSHGGRDEKLFF TGTGCCAGCAGCCACGGGGGGCGGGACGAAAAACTGTTTTTT
TRBJ2-7 TRBV5-1 - CASSGQGGEQYF TGCGCCAGCAGCGGGCAGGGGGGCGAGCAGTACTTC
TRBJ1-2 TRBV7-2 - CASSPRGGPANYGYTF TGTGCCAGCAGCCCCCGGGGGGGCCCAGCTAACTATGGCTACACCTTC
TRBJ1-4 TRBV5-5 - CASSVGPGNEKLFF TGTGCCAGCAGCGTAGGGCCAGGGAATGAAAAACTGTTTTTT
TRBJ2-1 TRBV5-6 - CASSYGDTLSSYNEQFF TGTGCCAGCAGCTACGGGGACACCCTGAGCTCCTACAATGAGCAGTTCTTC
TRBJ1-2 TRBV3-1/TRBV3-2 - CASSQDPGFYGSHF TGTGCCAGCAGCCAAGACCCAGGGTTCTATGGCTCCCACTTC
TRBJ2-6 TRBV5-1 - CASSLEGTQFPSGANVLTF TGCGCCAGCAGCTTGGAAGGGACACAATTCCCCTCTGGGGCCAACGTCCTGACTTTC
TRBJ2-7 TRBV6-5 - CASTLRGQQYF TGTGCCAGCACCCTGCGGGGCCAGCAGTACTTC
TRBJ1-1 TRBV27 - CASSWTARGTEAFF TGTGCCAGCAGTTGGACAGCTCGGGGCACTGAAGCTTTCTTT
TRBJ2-7 TRBV5-4 TRBD1 CASSTRGLGGYEQYF TGTGCCAGCAGCACCAGGGGGCTGGGAGGCTACGAGCAGTACTTC
TRBJ1-1 TRBV14 - CASSQEYAAEAFF TGTGCCAGCAGCCAAGAGTACGCGGCGGAAGCTTTCTTT